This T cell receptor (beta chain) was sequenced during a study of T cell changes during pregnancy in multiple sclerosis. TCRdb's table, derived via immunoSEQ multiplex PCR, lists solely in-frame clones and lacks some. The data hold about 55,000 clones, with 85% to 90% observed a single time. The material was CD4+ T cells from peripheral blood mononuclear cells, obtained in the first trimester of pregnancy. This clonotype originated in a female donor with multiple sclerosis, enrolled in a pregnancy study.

The CDR3 DNA sequence: TGTGCCAGCAGCTTGTCTCTAAAGACAGGGAAGTCTGGAAACACCATATATTTT. Translating gives CASSLSLKTGKSGNTIYF. The J gene is TRBJ1-3, the V gene TRBV7-6; TRBD1 aligns across 7 bases. CDR3 length: 18 residues. Per germline, CDR1 SGHVS and CDR2 FNYEAQ. J gave up 1 base and V 3 bases, and 12 bases lay outside the gene matches.